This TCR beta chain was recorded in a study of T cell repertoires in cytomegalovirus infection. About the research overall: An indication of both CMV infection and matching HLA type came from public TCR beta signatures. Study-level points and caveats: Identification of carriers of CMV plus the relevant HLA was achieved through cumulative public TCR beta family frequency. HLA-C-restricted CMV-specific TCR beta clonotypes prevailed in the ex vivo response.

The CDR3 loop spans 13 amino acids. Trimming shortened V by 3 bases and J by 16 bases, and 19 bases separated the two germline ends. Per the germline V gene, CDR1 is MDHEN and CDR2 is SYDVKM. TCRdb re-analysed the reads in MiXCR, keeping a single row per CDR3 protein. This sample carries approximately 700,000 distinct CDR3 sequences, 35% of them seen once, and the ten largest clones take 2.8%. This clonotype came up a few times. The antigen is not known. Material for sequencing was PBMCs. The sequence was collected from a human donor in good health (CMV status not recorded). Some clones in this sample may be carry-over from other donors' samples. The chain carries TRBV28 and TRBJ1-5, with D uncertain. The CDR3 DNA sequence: TGTGCCAGCAGTTTCGGTGTCAGGTCCAGACACCATTTT. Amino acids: CASSFGVRSRHHF.